This passage covers 13 T cell receptor beta chains from one sample sequenced in a study of blood T cell repertoires in COVID-19. The table came from immunoSEQ multiplex PCR; TCRdb's copy has only in-frame clones and leaves some out. The sample carries around 260,000 clones, about nine tenths recorded once. The sequencing input was peripheral blood. The receptors stem from a man aged 60 to 69 who had recovered from COVID-19.

The genes are TRBV6-6 and TRBJ1-6, with 11 bases identical to TRBD1. The junction had 6 bases not matched to a gene; V was cut back by 5 bases and J by 6 bases. Germline V gene data show CDR1 as MNHNY and CDR2 as SVGAGI (reference sequence). This CDR3 is built from 16 residues. The CDR3 loop is CASSQGQGARNSPLHF. The CDR3 DNA reads as TGTGCCAGCAGTCAAGGACAGGGGGCGCGTAATTCACCCCTCCACTTT.

The CDR3 region has the DNA TGTGCCACCAGTGAACTAGCGGGGGGCCGGGATACGCAGTATTTT. It yields the protein CATSELAGGRDTQYF. The rearrangement uses TRBV24-1 and TRBJ2-3, with 12 bases aligning to TRBD2. Losses at the gene ends were 4 bases for V and 6 bases for J; bases not matched to a gene: 4. The length of the CDR3 is 15 residues. The germline V gene has CDR1 KGHDR and CDR2 SFDVKD.

The count of this clone is one. J is TRBJ1-2 and V is TRBV7-9; D call uncertain. V lost 4 bases and J 8 bases, leaving 11 bases between the germline ends. CDR3 size: 12 residues. Germline V gene sequence: CDR1 SEHNR, CDR2 FQNEAQ (reference sequence). Here the CDR3 DNA reads TGTGCCAGCAGCTCAGAACCGGGGGGCTACACCTTC. It encodes CASSSEPGGYTF.

The genes are TRBV7-9 and TRBJ2-3; 14 bases are a match to TRBD2. CDR1 SEHNR and CDR2 FQNEAQ come from the germline V gene (reference sequence). Trimming took 0 bases from V and 3 from J; bases not matched to a gene: 2. The CDR3 has 17 amino acids. The CDR3 spells CASSLAGLAGDTDTQYF. CDR3 sequence (DNA): TGTGCCAGCAGCTTAGCGGGACTAGCGGGGGATACAGATACGCAGTATTTT.

The CDR3 DNA reads as TGTGCCAGCACAGGCCACACTGAAGCTTTCTTT. Its protein is CASTGHTEAFF. The chain couples TRBV28 to TRBJ1-1; D gene unclear. CDR3 length: 11 amino acids. From germline, CDR1 is MDHEN and CDR2 SYDVKM. The V end lost 7 bases, the J end lost 3 bases, and 6 bases lay between the germline ends. The complete variable domain, with remaining parts taken from reference TRBV28 and TRBJ1-1, reads DVKVTQSSRYLVKRTGEKVFLECVQDMDHENMFWYRQDPGLGLRLIYFSYDVKMKEKGDIPEGYSVSREKKERFSLILESASTNQTSMYLCASTGHTEAFFGQGTRLTVV.

The V and J genes are TRBV6-2 or TRBV6-3 and TRBJ2-7, with 8 bases fitting TRBD2. The CDR3 runs 15 residues. Germline values: CDR1 MNHEY, CDR2 SVGEGT. V was clipped by 2 bases and J by 2 bases; unmatched bases: 5. The CDR3 DNA follows: TGTGCCAGCAGTTACGATCGAGCGGGGGCCTACGAGCAGTACTTC. Translated, it gives CASSYDRAGAYEQYF.

This clone came up a few times. The chain couples TRBV7-9 to TRBJ1-2, with D unclear. The CDR3 is 13 amino acids. Germline loops: CDR1 SEHNR, CDR2 FQNEAQ (reference sequence). Trimming cost V 0 bases and J 7 bases, with 9 bases left between them. DNA for the CDR3: TGTGCCAGCAGCTTAGCCGGAGGATCTGGCTACACCTTC. Translated, it gives CASSLAGGSGYTF.

The V call is TRBV11-3, the J call TRBJ1-1; D ambiguous. The V end was cut by 0 bases, the J end by 1 base, with 3 bases between. CDR3 length equals 13 residues. The germline V gene encodes CDR1 SGHNT and CDR2 YENEEA. The CDR3 region has the DNA TGTGCCAGCAGCTTAGAACAGAACACTGAAGCTTTCTTT. This gives the protein CASSLEQNTEAFF.

This clone was observed a handful of times. The rearrangement uses TRBV19 and TRBJ1-1, with D possibly matching TRBD1 (6 bases). This CDR3 is built from 12 residues. Germline CDR1 and CDR2: LNHDA and SQIVND (reference sequence). V shed 6 bases and J shed 1 base, with 6 bases lying between them. The CDR3 loop reads CASRGANTEAFF. CDR3 in DNA: TGTGCCAGTAGGGGGGCGAACACTGAAGCTTTCTTT.

The gene calls are TRBV6-5 and TRBJ2-5; 8 nucleotides line up with TRBD2. CDR3 length: 16 residues. The germline V gene encodes CDR1 MNHEY and CDR2 SVGAGI. V shed 2 bases, J shed 1 base, and the junction held 6 bases outside the gene matches. The CDR3 bases are TGTGCCAGCAGTTACGGGGCGGGGGGACCCCAAGAGACCCAGTACTTC. Amino acid sequence: CASSYGAGGPQETQYF.

This chain joins TRBV5-1 and TRBJ2-3, with 11 bases that match TRBD1. Germline lookup yields CDR1 SGHRS and CDR2 YFSETQ. The CDR3 has 16 residues. Trimming removed 2 bases from V and 4 bases from J; junction bases left unmatched: 6. The CDR3 spells CASSLTGQGVSDTQYF. DNA for the CDR3: TGCGCCAGCAGCTTAACGGGACAGGGGGTTTCAGATACGCAGTATTTT.

CDR3 nucleotides: TGTGCCAGCAGTGACAGCGGGGGATCCTACGAGCAGTACTTC. Its protein product is CASSDSGGSYEQYF. The chain has TRBV6-1 and TRBJ2-7, with 8 bases that match TRBD2. CDR1 is MNHNS, CDR2 SASEGT, per germline. This CDR3 contains 14 residues. V shed 3 bases, J shed 1 base, and the junction held 2 bases outside the gene matches.

V gene TRBV18 combines with J gene TRBJ1-2; 10 bases agree with TRBD1. Trimming cost V 3 bases and J 6 bases; bases outside gene matches: 10. Germline assignment: CDR1 KGHSH and CDR2 LQKENI. This CDR3 has 16 amino acids. The CDR3 loop reads CASSPAGTGEVNGYTF. For the CDR3, the DNA is TGTGCCAGCTCACCGGCCGGGACAGGGGAGGTGAATGGCTACACCTTC.